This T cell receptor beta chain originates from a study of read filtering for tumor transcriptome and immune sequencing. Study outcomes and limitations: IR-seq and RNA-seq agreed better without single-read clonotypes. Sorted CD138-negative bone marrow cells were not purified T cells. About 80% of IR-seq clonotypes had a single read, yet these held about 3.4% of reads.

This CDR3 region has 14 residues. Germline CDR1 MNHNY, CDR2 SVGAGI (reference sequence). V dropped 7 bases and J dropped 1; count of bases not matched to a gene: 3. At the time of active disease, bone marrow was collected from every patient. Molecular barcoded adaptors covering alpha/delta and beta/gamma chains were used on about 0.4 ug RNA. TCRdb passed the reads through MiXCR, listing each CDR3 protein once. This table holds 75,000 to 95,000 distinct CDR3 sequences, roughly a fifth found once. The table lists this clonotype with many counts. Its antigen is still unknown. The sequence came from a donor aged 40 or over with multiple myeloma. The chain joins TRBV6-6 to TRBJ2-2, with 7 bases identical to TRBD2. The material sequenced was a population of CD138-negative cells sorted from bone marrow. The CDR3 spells CASKRGENTGELFF. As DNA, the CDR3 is TGTGCCAGCAAGCGGGGCGAGAACACCGGGGAGCTGTTTTTT.